Sequencing of this T cell receptor beta chain was carried out in a study of cytomegalovirus exposure and HLA in healthy donors. Donors sampled were nominally healthy, though unrecorded immune exposures were likely. It was with 60 Vbeta and 13 Jbeta primers that the PCR ran. Libraries were prepared by immunoSEQ multiplex PCR; TCRdb keeps only in-frame clonotypes and omits some of them. In the table there are under 200,000 clones, roughly 79% of which are singletons. The CDR3 sequence is 12 residues long. The germline V gene encodes CDR1 MDHEN and CDR2 SYDVKM. The V and J ends lost 7 bases and 6 bases respectively, with 13 bases between them. This clone has just a few counts. Antigen: not known. Study-level points and caveats: Cytomegalovirus status was reportedly diagnosed by the classifier with high sensitivity and specificity.

Sequencing was done on a sample of PBMCs. The receptor was derived from a woman between 40 and 55 years old in good health and CMV-seropositive. This chain connects TRBV28 to TRBJ2-7; perhaps TRBD2 as D (5 bases). As DNA, the CDR3 is TGTGCCAGCACCGGGGTACTTAGCGAGCAGTACTTC. This gives the protein CASTGVLSEQYF.